This T cell receptor (beta chain) was sequenced for a study of somatic mutations in cytotoxic T cells in rheumatoid arthritis. Study-wide findings and caveats: What antigens the expanded CD8+ clones targeted remained unknown.

Positive selection with magnetic beads achieved the isolation of CD4+ and CD8+ cells, followed by a flow cytometry check of purity. CDR1 and CDR2 from the germline V gene are MDHEN and SYDVKM. Trimming removed 8 bases at V and 2 bases at J, with 9 bases between. This CDR3 region has 12 residues. Sequenced by immunoSEQ multiplex PCR; TCRdb stores in-frame clones only, minus some. The sample has 15,000 to 20,000 clones; over 75% are singletons. Details on this clone: Its antigen is unidentified.

This rearrangement joins TRBV28 to TRBJ1-1, with a possible D match to TRBD1 (5 bases). The receptor comes from an adult with rheumatoid arthritis. Sequences were obtained from CD8+ T cells sorted from blood. The CDR3 protein is CASGDSNTEAFF. CDR3 nucleotides: TGTGCCAGCGGGGACTCAAACACTGAAGCTTTCTTT.